The rows below give T cell receptor beta chains drawn from one sample of a study of PD-1 blockade in classical Hodgkin lymphoma. Profiling relied on immunoSEQ multiplex PCR, and the TCRdb table lists in-frame clones only, not all of them. In the table there are 22,000 or so clones, 85% to 90% of which are singletons. The sample taken for sequencing was CD4+ T cells from blood. These receptors all stem from a human donor with classical Hodgkin lymphoma. Both conserved end residues are part of each CDR3. The D gene is left open where the match is weak. For some rows the clone size is stated as once, few or many, or as a class when expanded; others skip it.

TRBJ1-1 | NA | TRBV30 | NA | CAWSVRRGGTEAFF | TGTGCCTGGAGTGTACGGAGAGGCGGCACTGAAGCTTTCTTT
TRBJ2-7 | NA | TRBV11-2 | NA | CASSLQGTSYEQYF | TGTGCCAGCAGCTTGCAGGGTACATCCTACGAGCAGTACTTC
TRBJ2-1 | NA | TRBV10-3 | TRBD1 | CAISEDRGRQFF | TGTGCCATCAGTGAGGACAGGGGGAGGCAGTTCTTC
TRBJ2-7 | NA | TRBV7-2 | NA | CASSFPTVGINYEQYF | TGTGCCAGCAGCTTTCCGACAGTAGGAATAAATTACGAGCAGTACTTC
TRBJ1-6 | NA | TRBV7-2 | TRBD1 | CASSLRGQGYSPLHF | TGTGCCAGCAGCCTAAGGGGACAGGGTTATTCACCCCTCCACTTT
TRBJ1-1 | NA | TRBV7-9 | NA | CASSSVVRGSTEAFF | TGTGCCAGCAGCTCTGTCGTCAGGGGATCCACTGAAGCTTTCTTT
TRBJ2-3 | NA | TRBV7-2 | TRBD2 | CASSLAGTSGRADTQYF | TGTGCCAGCAGCTTAGCGGGGACTAGCGGGAGGGCGGATACGCAGTATTTT
TRBJ2-1 | NA | TRBV19 | NA | CASSIPTGTYNEQFF | TGTGCCAGTAGTATACCGACAGGCACGTACAATGAGCAGTTCTTC
TRBJ2-5 | NA | TRBV14 | NA | CASSSGSETQYF | TGTGCCAGCAGCTCTGGTTCAGAGACCCAGTACTTC
TRBJ1-1 | NA | TRBV28 | NA | CASSSSRRDTEAFF | TGTGCCAGCAGTTCCTCGAGGAGGGACACTGAAGCTTTCTTT
TRBJ2-7 | NA | TRBV11-2 | NA | CASSLEISREQYF | TGTGCCAGCAGCTTAGAAATCAGTAGGGAGCAGTACTTC
TRBJ1-1 | once | TRBV7-9 | NA | CASSLATGMGTEAFF | TGTGCCAGCAGCTTAGCAACGGGTATGGGGACTGAAGCTTTCTTT
TRBJ2-1 | NA | TRBV4-3 | TRBD2 | CASSQELRGGPHEQFF | TGCGCCAGCAGCCAAGAGTTGCGGGGGGGCCCCCATGAGCAGTTCTTC
TRBJ2-1 | NA | TRBV7-2 | NA | CASSLRRFNEQFF | TGTGCCAGCAGCTTACGGAGATTCAATGAGCAGTTCTTC
TRBJ1-6 | NA | TRBV30 | TRBD1 | CAWRRQGGSPLHF | TGTGCCTGGAGGAGGCAGGGGGGTTCACCCCTCCACTTT
TRBJ2-7 | once | TRBV11-3 | TRBD1 | CASSLWDRDEQYF | TGTGCCAGCAGCTTATGGGACAGGGACGAGCAGTACTTC
TRBJ1-1 | few | TRBV4-3 | NA | CASSQTRNTEAFF | TGCGCCAGCAGCCAGACGAGAAACACTGAAGCTTTCTTT
TRBJ1-2 | few | TRBV19 | TRBD1 | CASSNGGQAYGYTF | TGTGCCAGTAGTAACGGAGGACAGGCCTATGGCTACACCTTC
TRBJ2-2 | once | TRBV7-2 | NA | CASSLSGANTGELFF | TGTGCCAGCAGCTTATCCGGGGCGAACACCGGGGAGCTGTTTTTT
TRBJ1-6 | NA | TRBV6-1 | NA | CASTGTGSPLHF | TGTGCCAGCACAGGAACGGGTTCACCCCTCCACTTT
TRBJ1-1 | NA | TRBV10-3 | NA | CAISENSMNTEAFF | TGTGCCATCAGTGAAAACAGCATGAACACTGAAGCTTTCTTT
TRBJ2-4 | NA | TRBV21-1 | NA | CASSKDGRVVDPAKNIQYF | TGTGCCAGCAGCAAAGACGGCAGGGTTGTGGATCCGGCCAAAAACATTCAGTACTTC
TRBJ2-2 | NA | TRBV30 | NA | CAWGPTNTGELFF | TGTGCCTGGGGCCCAACGAACACCGGGGAGCTGTTTTTT
TRBJ1-5 | few | TRBV19 | TRBD1 | CASSSTGGAGNQPQHF | TGTGCCAGTAGTTCCACAGGGGGCGCAGGGAATCAGCCCCAGCATTTT
TRBJ2-2 | NA | TRBV14 | TRBD2 | CASSQGLAGGPLVTGELFF | TGTGCCAGCAGCCAAGGACTAGCGGGAGGGCCTTTGGTGACCGGGGAGCTGTTTTTT
TRBJ2-2 | once | TRBV13 | TRBD1 | CASSSWGTGSGELFF | TGTGCCAGCAGCTCCTGGGGGACAGGGTCCGGGGAGCTGTTTTTT
TRBJ1-5 | NA | TRBV18 | NA | CASSPLSNQPQHF | TGTGCCAGCTCACCACTTTCTAATCAGCCCCAGCATTTT
TRBJ1-1 | NA | TRBV7-2 | NA | CASSSGEYTEAFF | TGTGCCAGCAGCTCGGGGGAGTACACTGAAGCTTTCTTT
TRBJ1-1 | NA | TRBV10-3 | NA | CAISVQGTEAFF | TGTGCCATCAGTGTTCAGGGTACTGAAGCTTTCTTT
TRBJ2-3 | NA | TRBV5-1 | NA | CASSLGGFRESSTDTQYF | TGCGCCAGCAGCTTGGGGGGCTTTCGGGAGTCAAGCACAGATACGCAGTATTTT
TRBJ2-7 | NA | TRBV27 | NA | CASSFADTSYEQYF | TGTGCCAGCAGTTTTGCGGACACCTCCTACGAGCAGTACTTC
TRBJ1-1 | NA | TRBV4-2 | NA | CASSQRVLNTEAFF | TGTGCCAGCAGCCAAAGGGTACTGAACACTGAAGCTTTCTTT
TRBJ1-6 | few | TRBV6-5 | NA | CASSYSEILRSPLHF | TGTGCCAGCAGTTACAGTGAGATTCTCCGGTCACCCCTCCACTTT
TRBJ2-7 | NA | TRBV6-6 | NA | CASSAVTYEQYF | TGTGCCAGCAGTGCCGTGACCTACGAGCAGTACTTC
TRBJ2-7 | NA | TRBV6-6 | TRBD2 | CASSYLASGRPEQYF | TGTGCCAGCAGTTACTTGGCTAGCGGGAGGCCCGAGCAGTACTTC
TRBJ2-7 | once | TRBV13 | TRBD2 | CASSPGRSGGSHEQYF | TGTGCCAGCAGCCCAGGCCGGTCGGGGGGGAGTCACGAGCAGTACTTC
TRBJ2-7 | NA | TRBV19 | NA | CASSPQGLYEQYF | TGTGCCAGTAGTCCCCAGGGACTCTACGAGCAGTACTTC
TRBJ1-2 | NA | TRBV4-3 | NA | CASSQGGQYGYTF | TGCGCCAGCAGCCAAGGTGGACAGTATGGCTACACCTTC
TRBJ1-5 | NA | TRBV6-6 | NA | CASSYGSGQPQHF | TGTGCCAGCAGTTACGGTTCGGGTCAGCCCCAGCATTTT
TRBJ1-1 | NA | TRBV11-3 | NA | CASSFQGADTEAFF | TGTGCCAGCAGCTTTCAAGGGGCGGACACTGAAGCTTTCTTT
TRBJ2-1 | NA | TRBV29-1 | TRBD2 | CSADRLAGGEQFF | TGCAGCGCCGACAGACTAGCGGGAGGTGAGCAGTTCTTC
TRBJ2-1 | NA | TRBV5-1 | NA | CASSLGVAGVLDEQFF | TGCGCCAGCAGCTTGGGGGTGGCAGGGGTGTTGGATGAGCAGTTCTTC
TRBJ1-1 | NA | TRBV7-9 | NA | CASSLSHNTEAFF | TGTGCCAGCAGCCTTTCACATAACACTGAAGCTTTCTTT
TRBJ1-3 | NA | TRBV7-2 | NA | CASKVGGGNTIYF | TGTGCCAGCAAAGTTGGGGGTGGAAACACCATATATTTT
TRBJ1-1 | NA | TRBV15 | NA | CATSVTRGDSEAFF | TGTGCCACCAGCGTGACCAGGGGAGACTCTGAAGCTTTCTTT
TRBJ2-3 | NA | TRBV30 | NA | CAWSSTRELTDTQYF | TGTGCCTGGAGTTCCACTAGAGAGCTCACAGATACGCAGTATTTT
TRBJ2-7 | NA | TRBV7-9 | NA | CASSLALSSYEQYF | TGTGCCAGCAGCTTAGCTCTTAGCTCCTACGAGCAGTACTTC
TRBJ2-3 | NA | TRBV12-5 | TRBD2 | CASAVQAGGLKDTQYF | TGTGCTAGTGCCGTCCAAGCGGGAGGGTTGAAGGATACGCAGTATTTT
TRBJ1-1 | few | TRBV19 | NA | CASRMTNTEAFF | TGTGCCAGTAGGATGACGAACACTGAAGCTTTCTTT
TRBJ2-1 | NA | TRBV2 | NA | CASSSRLVHNEQFF | TGTGCCAGCAGTTCACGACTAGTCCACAATGAGCAGTTCTTC
TRBJ2-7 | NA | TRBV5-1 | TRBD1 | CASSPRTGVSSYEQYF | TGCGCCAGCAGCCCGAGGACAGGCGTCAGCTCCTACGAGCAGTACTTC
TRBJ1-6 | NA | TRBV30 | TRBD1 | CASPGQGSNSPLHF | TGTGCCTCTCCGGGACAGGGGAGCAATTCACCCCTCCACTTT
TRBJ2-7 | once | TRBV7-8 | NA | CASSFDSYHYEQYF | TGTGCCAGCAGCTTCGACAGCTATCATTACGAGCAGTACTTC
TRBJ1-1 | NA | TRBV27 | NA | CASRSLLVNTEAFF | TGTGCCAGCAGATCTTTACTGGTGAACACTGAAGCTTTCTTT